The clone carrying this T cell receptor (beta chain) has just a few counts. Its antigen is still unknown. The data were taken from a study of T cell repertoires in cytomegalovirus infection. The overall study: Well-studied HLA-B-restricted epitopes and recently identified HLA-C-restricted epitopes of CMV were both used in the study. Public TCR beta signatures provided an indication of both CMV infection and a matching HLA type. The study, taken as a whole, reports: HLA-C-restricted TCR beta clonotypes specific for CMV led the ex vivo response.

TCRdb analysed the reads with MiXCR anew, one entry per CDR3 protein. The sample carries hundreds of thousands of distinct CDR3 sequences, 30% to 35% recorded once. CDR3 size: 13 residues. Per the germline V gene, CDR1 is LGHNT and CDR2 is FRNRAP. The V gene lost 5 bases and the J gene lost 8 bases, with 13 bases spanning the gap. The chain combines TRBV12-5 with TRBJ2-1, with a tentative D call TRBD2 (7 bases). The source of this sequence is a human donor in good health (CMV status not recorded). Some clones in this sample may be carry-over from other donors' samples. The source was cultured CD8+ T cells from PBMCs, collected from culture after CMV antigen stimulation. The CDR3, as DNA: TGTGCTAGTGGTCCGCCGGGGGGCGATGAGCAGTTCTTC. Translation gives CASGPPGGDEQFF.